This is a list of T cell receptor beta chains from one sample in a study of T-cell reconstitution after alpha-beta-depleted transplantation in children. TCRdb analysed the PCR reads with MiXCR anew, one entry per CDR3 protein. The sample holds 600,000 to 800,000 distinct CDR3 sequences, about 12% seen once. The sample here was PBMCs, taken before TCRalphabeta/CD19-depleted stem cell transplant. Receptors were obtained from a girl aged 2 to 10 with congenital amegakaryocytic thrombocytopenia, due to receive a stem cell transplant. CDR3s include the opening cysteine and the closing phenylalanine or tryptophan. Fields, in order: V gene, D gene, J gene, clone size, CDR3 DNA, CDR3 protein. A D gene is named only where the DNA matches it firmly. Size tells how often a clone was seen (once, few, many) or the class of an expanded clone, and some rows leave it out.

TRBV29-1	NA	TRBJ2-5	few	TGCAGCGTTGAACTAGAGACCCAGTACTTC	CSVELETQYF
TRBV29-1	NA	TRBJ2-7	many	TGCAGCGTTAGGGGGGGCACACTAGCCTCCTACGAGCAGTACTTC	CSVRGGTLASYEQYF
TRBV12-3/TRBV12-4	NA	TRBJ2-1	many	TGTGCCAGCAGTCCGGGACAATCCTACAATGAGCAGTTCTTC	CASSPGQSYNEQFF
TRBV18	TRBD1	TRBJ1-4	NA	TGTGCCAGCTCGCCATCCGGGGGGACAGCCCTCGAAAAACTGTTTTTT	CASSPSGGTALEKLFF
TRBV20-1	TRBD2	TRBJ2-2	few	TGCAGTGCTAGAGATCTTGGGCTAGCGGGAGGCCCCACCGGGGAGCTGTTTTTT	CSARDLGLAGGPTGELFF
TRBV6-2/TRBV6-3	NA	TRBJ2-7	few	TGTGCCACCGCCTCAGGCGGGGCCTACGAGCAGTACTTC	CATASGGAYEQYF
TRBV5-1	TRBD1	TRBJ2-1	many	TGCGCCAGCAGCTTGGCCGGGACAGGGGGGCACAATGAGCAGTTCTTC	CASSLAGTGGHNEQFF
TRBV20-1	NA	TRBJ1-1	NA	TGCAGTGCTAGACGCGGGGGGAAGAACACTGAAGCTTTCTTT	CSARRGGKNTEAFF
TRBV20-1	NA	TRBJ2-1	few	TGCAGTGCTTCGATAGCGGAACTTTTCTACAATGAGCAGTTCTTC	CSASIAELFYNEQFF
TRBV5-1	NA	TRBJ2-4	NA	TGCGCCAGCAGCATAACGACAGGAGAGGAGGCCAAAAACATTCAGTACTTC	CASSITTGEEAKNIQYF
TRBV28	NA	TRBJ2-7	NA	TGTGCCAGCTATGCGACAGGATTGTACGAGCAGTACTTC	CASYATGLYEQYF
TRBV27	TRBD1	TRBJ2-6	few	TGTGCCAGCAGTTTTCAGGGGGCGTCTGGGGCCAACGTCCTGACTTTC	CASSFQGASGANVLTF
TRBV2	NA	TRBJ2-7	NA	TGTGCCAGCAGTGCTACGCCAGGGGCCTTCTACGAGCAGTACTTC	CASSATPGAFYEQYF
TRBV20-1	TRBD2	TRBJ2-1	few	TGCAGTGCTATGGGGGGGAACAGCCGGTGTGGGGAGCAGTTCTTC	CSAMGGNSRCGEQFF
TRBV5-1	NA	TRBJ2-5	few	TGCGCCAGCAGCTTGGATCAGCAGGGTGGGGAGACCCAGTACTTC	CASSLDQQGGETQYF
TRBV5-1	TRBD1	TRBJ1-4	NA	TGCGCCAGCAGCGGGGACAGTCGGGAAAAACTGTTTTTT	CASSGDSREKLFF
TRBV5-1	TRBD2	TRBJ2-7	NA	TGCGCCAGCCACCCCCTACTAGCGGGCCGTACCTACGAGCAGTACTTC	CASHPLLAGRTYEQYF
TRBV7-2	TRBD1	TRBJ1-1	NA	TGTGCCAGCAGCTCACAGGGGACCACTGAAGCTTTCTTT	CASSSQGTTEAFF
TRBV24-1	NA	TRBJ2-3	few	TGTGCCACCAGTGATTTCTGGAGCACAGATACGCAGTATTTT	CATSDFWSTDTQYF
TRBV5-1	TRBD1	TRBJ2-2	few	TGCGCCAGCAGCTTGCCGTCTCGGACAGGGCCCGGGGAGCTGTTTTTT	CASSLPSRTGPGELFF
TRBV5-5	NA	TRBJ2-1	many	TGTGCCAGCGACTCCCGGACTATTAACTACAATGAGCAGTTCTTC	CASDSRTINYNEQFF
TRBV12-3/TRBV12-4	TRBD1	TRBJ2-7	many	TGTGCCAGCAGCCCGGGACAGGGGGCCTCCTACGAGCAGTACTTC	CASSPGQGASYEQYF
TRBV6-1	NA	TRBJ2-2	many	TGTGCCAGCAGTGAAGTTTATCTCATCGGCACCGGGGAGCTGTTTTTT	CASSEVYLIGTGELFF
TRBV11-2	TRBD1	TRBJ1-1	NA	TGTGCCAGCAGCCATAGGGACAGGAACACTGAAGCTTTCTTT	CASSHRDRNTEAFF
TRBV4-1	NA	TRBJ2-5	many	TGCGCCAGCAGCCTTCCAGGCTTGACCCAGTACTTC	CASSLPGLTQYF
TRBV20-1	NA	TRBJ2-7	many	TGCAGTGCTGCCGGGACACATGAGCAGTACTTC	CSAAGTHEQYF
TRBV6-2/TRBV6-3	NA	TRBJ2-5	many	TGTGCCAGCTCCTCGATGCGGATTCTCCAAGAGACCCAGTACTTC	CASSSMRILQETQYF
TRBV7-8	NA	TRBJ2-3	NA	TGTGCCAGCAGCTTGTGGGGACGCCGGCAGAGCACAGATACGCAGTATTTT	CASSLWGRRQSTDTQYF
TRBV12-3/TRBV12-4	NA	TRBJ1-2	many	TGTGCCAGCAGCCGGATAGCGGAGGGTGGCTACACCTTC	CASSRIAEGGYTF
TRBV7-9	NA	TRBJ1-1	NA	TGTGCCAGCAGCTTAATGGATGAAGCTTTCTTT	CASSLMDEAFF
TRBV5-1	NA	TRBJ2-1	many	TGCGCCAGCAGCTTGAGACGGGAGCTTTTGAATGAGCAGTTCTTC	CASSLRRELLNEQFF
TRBV2	NA	TRBJ2-2	few	TGTGCCAGCAGTTATGGACAACTACCCGGGGAGCTGTTTTTT	CASSYGQLPGELFF
TRBV15	NA	TRBJ2-7	few	TGTGCCACCAGCAGATCCCGTTTAACGGTACTGGAGTACGAGCAGTACTTC	CATSRSRLTVLEYEQYF
TRBV7-8	NA	TRBJ2-3	many	TGTGCCAGCAGCTTAGTTTTGGGGAAGGGCACAGATACGCAGTATTTT	CASSLVLGKGTDTQYF
TRBV15	TRBD1	TRBJ2-1	NA	TGTGCCACCAGCACTGGGACAGGGGAGTATGAGCAGTTCTTC	CATSTGTGEYEQFF
TRBV20-1	TRBD2	TRBJ2-1	many	TGCAGTGCTAGACCTAGCGGGATCAATGAGCAGTTCTTC	CSARPSGINEQFF
TRBV5-1	NA	TRBJ2-1	few	TGCGCCAGCAGCTCGGGAGCATGGGATGAGCAGTTCTTC	CASSSGAWDEQFF
TRBV19	NA	TRBJ2-1	few	TGTGCCAGTAGTTTTTCCCGGTGGGCTGAGCAGTTCTTC	CASSFSRWAEQFF
TRBV20-1	NA	TRBJ2-5	many	TGCAGTGCTGACGGAGTAACCCAAGAGACCCAGTACTTC	CSADGVTQETQYF
TRBV5-1	TRBD2	TRBJ2-1	once	TGCGCCAGCAGCAACGGACTAGCATTGAATGAGCAGTTCTTC	CASSNGLALNEQFF
TRBV5-1	NA	TRBJ2-1	NA	TGCGCCAGCAGCTTGAGGCGGGACTTGTTTTCTGAGCAGTTCTTC	CASSLRRDLFSEQFF
TRBV7-8	TRBD2	TRBJ2-3	many	TGTGCCAGCAGTGCGGGAGCTTGGACAGATACGCAGTATTTT	CASSAGAWTDTQYF
TRBV10-3	TRBD2	TRBJ2-2	NA	TGTGCCATCAGTGGGAGACTAGCGGGAGGTAGCACCGGGGAGCTGTTTTTT	CAISGRLAGGSTGELFF
TRBV20-1	TRBD2	TRBJ2-1	few	TGCAGTGCTAGAGATCTGGGAGGGAGGGCCGCCAGTGAGCAGTTCTTC	CSARDLGGRAASEQFF
TRBV12-3/TRBV12-4	TRBD2	TRBJ2-1	many	TGTGCCAGCAGACGGACTAGCGGGAGTAGCGATGAGCAGTTCTTC	CASRRTSGSSDEQFF
TRBV7-9	TRBD1	TRBJ1-6	few	TGTGCCAGCAGCGCAGGGGGGTCGAACAGTAATAATTCACCCCTCCACTTT	CASSAGGSNSNNSPLHF
TRBV5-1	NA	TRBJ2-5	NA	TGCGCCAGCAGCTTGGGACAGTTGGCCCAAGAGACCCAGTACTTC	CASSLGQLAQETQYF
TRBV4-1	TRBD2	TRBJ2-1	few	TGCGCCAGCAGCCAAGACGGGGGGGGCCAGAGGTTCTACAATGAGCAGTTCTTC	CASSQDGGGQRFYNEQFF
TRBV28	NA	TRBJ1-5	NA	TGTGCCAGCAGTCCCGCCCGACACCTCAATCAGCCCCAGCATTTT	CASSPARHLNQPQHF
TRBV5-1	TRBD1	TRBJ2-5	few	TGCGCCAGCAGCCCCGGGCAGGGGGCTTTGTCAGAGACCCAGTACTTC	CASSPGQGALSETQYF
TRBV2	NA	TRBJ2-1	NA	TGTGCCAGCAGGCACGGAGTAACTAATGAGCAGTTCTTC	CASRHGVTNEQFF
TRBV30	NA	TRBJ1-3	many	TGTGCCGGCGACCCGACCTACTCTGGAAACACCATATATTTT	CAGDPTYSGNTIYF
TRBV20-1	TRBD1	TRBJ2-5	few	TGCAGTGCTACCCGGGACAGGGTAAAAGAGACCCAGTACTTC	CSATRDRVKETQYF
TRBV20-1	TRBD2	TRBJ2-7	NA	TGCAGTGCTAGTACCCATACCCAGGGACTAGCGGTGTACGAGCAGTACTTC	CSASTHTQGLAVYEQYF
TRBV2	TRBD2	TRBJ2-1	many	TGTGCCAGCACCCCACTAGCGGGTACCCCCAATGAGCAGTTCTTC	CASTPLAGTPNEQFF
TRBV5-1	NA	TRBJ1-6	many	TGCGCCAGCAGCTTGGAATTTTCCTTATCCGGAACCCTCCACTTT	CASSLEFSLSGTLHF
TRBV5-5	TRBD1	TRBJ2-4	few	TGTGCCAGCACGCAGGGGGACAGGGGGAGTGTCAAAAACATTCAGTACTTC	CASTQGDRGSVKNIQYF